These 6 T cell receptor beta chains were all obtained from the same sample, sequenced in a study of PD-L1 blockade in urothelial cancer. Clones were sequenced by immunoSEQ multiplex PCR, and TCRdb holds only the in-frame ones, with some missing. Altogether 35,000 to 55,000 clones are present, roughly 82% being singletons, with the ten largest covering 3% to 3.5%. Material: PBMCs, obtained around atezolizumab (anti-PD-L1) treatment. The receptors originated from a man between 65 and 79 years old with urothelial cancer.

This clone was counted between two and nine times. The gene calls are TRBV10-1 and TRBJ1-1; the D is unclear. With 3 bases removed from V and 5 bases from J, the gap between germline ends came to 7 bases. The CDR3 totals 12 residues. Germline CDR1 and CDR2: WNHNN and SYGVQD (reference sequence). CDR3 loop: CASSDIVTEAFF. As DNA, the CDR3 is TGCGCCAGCAGTGATATCGTGACTGAAGCTTTCTTT.

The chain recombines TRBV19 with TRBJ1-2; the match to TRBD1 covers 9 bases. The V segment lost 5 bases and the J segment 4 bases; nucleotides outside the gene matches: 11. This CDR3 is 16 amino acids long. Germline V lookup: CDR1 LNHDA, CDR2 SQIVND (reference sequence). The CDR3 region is CASSPQAQGAGYGYTF. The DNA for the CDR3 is TGTGCCAGTAGTCCCCAGGCACAGGGGGCTGGCTATGGCTACACCTTC.

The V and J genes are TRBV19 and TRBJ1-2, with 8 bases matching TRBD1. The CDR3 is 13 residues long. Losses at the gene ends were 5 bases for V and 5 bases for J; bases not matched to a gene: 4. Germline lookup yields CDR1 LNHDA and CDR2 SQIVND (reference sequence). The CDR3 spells CASSGQGAYGYTF. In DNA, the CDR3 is TGTGCCAGTAGTGGGCAGGGGGCGTATGGCTACACCTTC. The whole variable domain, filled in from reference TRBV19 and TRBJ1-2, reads DGGITQSPKYLFRKEGQNVTLSCEQNLNHDAMYWYRQDPGQGLRLIYYSQIVNDFQKGDIAEGYSVSREKKESFPLTVTSAQKNPTAFYLCASSGQGAYGYTFGSGTRLTVV.

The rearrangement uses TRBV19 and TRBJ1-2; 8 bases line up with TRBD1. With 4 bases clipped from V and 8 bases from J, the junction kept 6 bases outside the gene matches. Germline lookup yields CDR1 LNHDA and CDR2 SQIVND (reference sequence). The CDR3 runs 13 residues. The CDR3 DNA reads TGTGCCAGTAGTACCGGACAGGGTCTCGGCTACACCTTC. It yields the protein CASSTGQGLGYTF.

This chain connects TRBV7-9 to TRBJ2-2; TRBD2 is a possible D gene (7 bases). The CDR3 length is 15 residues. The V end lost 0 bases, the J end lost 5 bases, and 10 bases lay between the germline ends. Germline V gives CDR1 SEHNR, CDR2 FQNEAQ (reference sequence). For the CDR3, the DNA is TGTGCCAGCAGCTTAGCCAGGGGACTAACCGGGGAGCTGTTTTTT. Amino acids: CASSLARGLTGELFF.

As DNA, the CDR3 is TGCGCCAGCAGCTCAGTCTCCACAGATACGCAGTATTTT. Its protein product is CASSSVSTDTQYF. V and J are TRBV5-1 and TRBJ2-3; D gene unclear. The V gene's germline CDR1 is SGHRS and CDR2 YFSETQ. Trimming removed 3 bases from V and 2 bases from J, with 7 bases in between. CDR3 length: 13 residues. The variable domain in full, completed from reference TRBV5-1 and TRBJ2-3, reads KAGVTQTPRYLIKTRGQQVTLSCSPISGHRSVSWYQQTPGQGLQFLFEYFSETQRNKGNFPGRFSGRQFSNSRSEMNVSTLELGDSALYLCASSSVSTDTQYFGPGTRLTVL.